One and the same sample provided the 20 T cell receptor beta chains below, sequenced in a study of early T cells in non-severe SARS-CoV-2 infection. In TCRdb, the 5' RACE reads were re-called with MiXCR into one record per CDR3 protein. The sample includes about 70,000 distinct CDR3 sequences, 5% of them seen just once. Sequenced here: whole blood, sampled at baseline. The receptors come from an adult who was a healthcare worker with PCR-confirmed SARS-CoV-2 infection or an uninfected control (not recorded which).

This clonotype was detected many times. The chain links TRBV6-2 or TRBV6-3 to TRBJ1-1; D ambiguous. V was shortened by 2 bases and J by 0 bases, with 7 bases between the two germline ends. Germline CDR1 and CDR2: MNHEY and SVGEGT. The CDR3 sequence is 14 residues long. The CDR3 bases are TGTGCCAGCAGTTACGGACGGATGAACACTGAAGCTTTCTTT. As protein: CASSYGRMNTEAFF.

This clonotype was detected a few times. This chain connects TRBV12-3 or TRBV12-4 to TRBJ2-1; D uncertain. The CDR3 extends over 17 amino acids. The germline V and J ends were trimmed by 3 bases and 2 bases, with 17 bases remaining between them. The chain's CDR3 is CASSFGLGVGPYNEQFF. CDR3 coding DNA: TGTGCCAGCAGTTTTGGCTTGGGTGTCGGGCCCTACAATGAGCAGTTCTTC.

V and J are TRBV6-2 or TRBV6-3 and TRBJ2-1, with 12 bases fitting TRBD2. Germline trimming cut 7 bases from V and 5 bases from J; bases unmatched to any gene: 3. The CDR3 is made up of 14 amino acids. CDR1 and CDR2 from the germline V gene are MNHEY and SVGEGT. The CDR3 DNA reads TGTGCCAGCACCACTAGCGGGAGGAACAATGAGCAGTTCTTC. Amino acid sequence: CASTTSGRNNEQFF.

This clonotype was seen at least ten times. The chain recombines TRBV13 with TRBJ2-2; D is uncertain. V dropped 4 bases and J dropped 0 bases, with 9 bases sitting between them. Germline CDR1 and CDR2: PRHDT and FYEKMQ (reference sequence). This CDR3 has 15 amino acids. CDR3 amino acids: CASSSWTANTGELFF. CDR3 bases: TGTGCCAGCAGCTCCTGGACGGCGAACACCGGGGAGCTGTTTTTT. The variable domain in full, with the rest retrieved from reference TRBV13 and TRBJ2-2, is AAGVIQSPRHLIKEKRETATLKCYPIPRHDTVYWYQQGPGQDPQFLISFYEKMQSDKGSIPDRFSAQQFSDYHSELNMSSLELGDSALYFCASSSWTANTGELFFGEGSRLTVL.

This clonotype occurred many times. V is TRBV4-2 and J is TRBJ2-1; the D gene is possibly TRBD2 (5 bases). Trimming shortened V by 0 bases and J by 1 base, and 13 bases separated the two germline ends. Germline V lookup: CDR1 LGHNA, CDR2 YNFKEQ. This CDR3 is built from 17 residues. CDR3 in amino acids: CASSQETASGSYNEQFF. The CDR3 nucleotides read TGTGCCAGCAGCCAAGAGACGGCGAGCGGTTCCTACAATGAGCAGTTCTTC.

This clonotype appeared many times. V is TRBV13 and J is TRBJ1-1, with D perhaps matching TRBD1 (6 bases). Trimming shortened V by 4 bases and J by 3 bases, and 15 bases separated the two germline ends. The length of the CDR3 is 15 residues. Germline CDR1 is PRHDT and CDR2 is FYEKMQ (reference sequence). The DNA of the CDR3 is TGTGCCAGCAGCTACGGCGCAGGGGTTTACACTGAAGCTTTCTTT. Protein sequence: CASSYGAGVYTEAFF.

This clonotype was seen repeatedly, ten times or more. J is TRBJ2-2 and V is TRBV7-8; D is undetermined. Germline lookup yields CDR1 SGHVS and CDR2 FQNEAQ. Trimming took off 8 bases at V and 8 bases at J, with 9 bases between the two ends. CDR3 length: 11 residues. Written as DNA, the CDR3 is TGTGCCAGCCAAGTTTGGGGGGAGCTGTTTTTT. It codes for CASQVWGELFF.

This clonotype was counted ten times or more. The rearrangement uses TRBV20-1 and TRBJ2-7, with 10 bases aligning to TRBD2. Trimming at V came to 0 bases and at J to 0 bases, leaving 5 bases not matched to a gene. The CDR3 totals 16 residues. Per the germline V gene, CDR1 is DFQATT and CDR2 is SNEGSKA (reference sequence). CDR3 DNA sequence: TGCAGTGCTAGAGATCTCAGCGGGAGGGCCTCCTACGAGCAGTACTTC. It specifies CSARDLSGRASYEQYF.

This clonotype was detected many times. This chain uses TRBV7-2 with TRBJ2-1; D gene uncertain. The CDR3 is made up of 12 amino acids. With 3 bases removed from V and 7 bases from J, the gap between germline ends came to 7 bases. Germline values: CDR1 SGHTA, CDR2 FQGNSA. The CDR3 DNA reads as TGTGCCAGCAGCTTGGTCTGGAATGAGCAGTTCTTC. As protein: CASSLVWNEQFF.

The sample holds a few counts of this clonotype. The chain carries TRBV18 and TRBJ2-7; the D is unclear. V lost 6 bases and J 6 bases, leaving 18 bases between the germline ends. The CDR3 contains 14 residues. CDR1 is KGHSH and CDR2 is LQKENI in the germline V gene. CDR3 protein: CASSPGTLRAEQYF. In DNA, the CDR3 is TGTGCCAGCTCTCCAGGAACGCTACGGGCCGAGCAGTACTTC.

Only a few counts were recorded for this clonotype. The rearrangement links TRBV5-1 to TRBJ2-7; D is possibly TRBD1 (6 bases). The CDR3 totals 11 residues. Trimming pared 7 bases from V and 5 bases from J, leaving 10 bases between. Germline V lookup: CDR1 SGHRS, CDR2 YFSETQ. CDR3 sequence reads: CASGDNHEQYF. The CDR3 coding sequence is TGCGCCAGCGGGGACAACCACGAGCAGTACTTC.

This clonotype was seen a handful of times. The genes are TRBV7-6 and TRBJ1-1; no reliable D call. The CDR3 is 15 amino acids. Germline values: CDR1 SGHVS, CDR2 FNYEAQ. Trimming shortened V by 5 bases and J by 4 bases, and 17 bases separated the two germline ends. CDR3: CASSPRGGIGTEAFF. CDR3 nucleotide sequence: TGTGCCAGCAGCCCTAGAGGAGGGATCGGCACTGAAGCTTTCTTT.

This clonotype was recorded at least ten times. The V call is TRBV10-3, the J call TRBJ2-1; 10 positions match TRBD2. CDR3 size: 19 residues. From germline, CDR1 is ENHRY and CDR2 SYGVKD. Unmatched junction bases numbered 19, after V lost 7 bases and J lost 4 bases. For the CDR3, the DNA is TGTGCCATCAACCGCTTCGCCCAGCGGGAGGGCCGATTGTACAATGAGCAGTTCTTC. It codes for CAINRFAQREGRLYNEQFF.

In its sample, this clonotype was seen a few times. CDR3 sequence (DNA): TGTGCCAGTAGGGACGGACCAACTAATGAAAAACTGTTTTTT. This translates into CASRDGPTNEKLFF. This sequence joins TRBV19 and TRBJ1-4; no clear D. Germline lookup yields CDR1 LNHDA and CDR2 SQIVND (reference sequence). V shed 6 bases and J shed 0 bases, with 8 bases lying between them. The CDR3 runs to 14 residues.

At least ten counts were recorded for this clonotype. The V call is TRBV7-9, the J call TRBJ2-7; 9 nucleotides line up with TRBD2. V lost 2 bases, J lost 6 bases, and 8 bases stayed unmatched. This CDR3 comprises 15 residues. Looked up from germline, CDR1 is SEHNR and CDR2 is FQNEAQ (reference sequence). The CDR3 nucleotides are TGTGCCAGCAGCTTAAACGGACTAGCGAGCCTCGAGCAGTACTTC. Protein sequence: CASSLNGLASLEQYF.

The chain uses TRBV20-1 and TRBJ2-1; 13 positions match TRBD2. This CDR3 has 13 amino acids. Germline V gene sequence: CDR1 DFQATT, CDR2 SNEGSKA (reference sequence). J lost 12 bases, V lost 4 bases, and 6 bases had no gene match. The CDR3 nucleotides are TGCAGTGCTATACTAGCGGGAGGGCTTTTGCAGTTCTTC. As protein: CSAILAGGLLQFF.

In this sample, this clonotype turned up many times. This CDR3 reads CASSGFGTESSYNEQFF. CDR3 DNA sequence: TGTGCCAGCAGCGGATTCGGGACGGAGAGCTCCTACAATGAGCAGTTCTTC. The V call is TRBV7-8, the J call TRBJ2-1; D assignment may be TRBD1 or TRBD2 (5 bases each). Germline values: CDR1 SGHVS, CDR2 FQNEAQ. V lost 5 bases, J lost 0 bases, and 17 bases lay in between. The CDR3 spans 17 residues.

The chain combines TRBV5-1 with TRBJ1-2; D may be TRBD1 (5 bases). This CDR3 contains 15 residues. Trimming removed 0 bases at V and 2 bases at J, with 11 bases between. Germline CDR1 is SGHRS and CDR2 is YFSETQ. The CDR3 loop reads CASSLVAGANYGYTF. DNA for the CDR3: TGCGCCAGCAGCTTGGTGGCCGGGGCCAACTATGGCTACACCTTC.

The genes are TRBV5-1 and TRBJ2-1, with D possibly matching TRBD2 (5 bases). Trimming pared 4 bases from V and 0 bases from J, leaving 14 bases between. This CDR3 comprises 16 residues. Germline V CDR1 and CDR2: SGHRS, YFSETQ. This chain's CDR3 is CASSPGSGNSYNEQFF. In nucleotides, the CDR3 is TGCGCCAGCAGCCCGGGAAGCGGAAACTCCTACAATGAGCAGTTCTTC. Combining the CDR3 with reference TRBV5-1 and TRBJ2-1 gives the whole variable domain KAGVTQTPRYLIKTRGQQVTLSCSPISGHRSVSWYQQTPGQGLQFLFEYFSETQRNKGNFPGRFSGRQFSNSRSEMNVSTLELGDSALYLCASSPGSGNSYNEQFFGPGTRLTVL.

The table lists this clonotype with a few counts. The DNA of the CDR3 is TGTGCCAGCAGCTTAGTAATTGGGAGGACACGCACCGGGGAGCTGTTTTTT. Translating gives CASSLVIGRTRTGELFF. J is TRBJ2-2 and V is TRBV7-3; possible D gene TRBD2, 6 bases. CDR3 size: 17 residues. Germline V gene lookup returns CDR1 SGHTA and CDR2 FQGTGA. V was clipped by 2 bases and J by 4 bases, with 17 bases between them.